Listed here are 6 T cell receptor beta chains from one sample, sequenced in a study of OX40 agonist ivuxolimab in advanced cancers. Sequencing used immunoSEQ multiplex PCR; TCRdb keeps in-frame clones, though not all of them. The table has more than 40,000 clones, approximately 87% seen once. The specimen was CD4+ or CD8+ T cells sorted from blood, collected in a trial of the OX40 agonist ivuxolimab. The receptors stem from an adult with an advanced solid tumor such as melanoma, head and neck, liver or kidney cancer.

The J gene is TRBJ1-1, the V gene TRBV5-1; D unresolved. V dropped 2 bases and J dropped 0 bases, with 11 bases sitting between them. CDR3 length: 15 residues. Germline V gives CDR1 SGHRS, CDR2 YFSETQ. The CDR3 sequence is CASSFRDYLNTEAFF. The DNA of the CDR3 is TGCGCCAGCAGCTTCCGCGACTACTTGAACACTGAAGCTTTCTTT.

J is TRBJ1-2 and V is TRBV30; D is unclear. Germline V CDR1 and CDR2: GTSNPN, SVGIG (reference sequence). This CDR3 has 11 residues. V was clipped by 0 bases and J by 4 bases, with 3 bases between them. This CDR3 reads CAWSVSYGYTF. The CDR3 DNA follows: TGTGCCTGGAGTGTTTCCTATGGCTACACCTTC.

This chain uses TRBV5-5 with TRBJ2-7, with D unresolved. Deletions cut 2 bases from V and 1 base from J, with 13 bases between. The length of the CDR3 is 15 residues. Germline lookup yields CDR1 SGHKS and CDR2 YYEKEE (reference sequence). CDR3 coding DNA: TGTGCCAGCAGCTTACTTGCCAGTGTTTCCTACGAGCAGTACTTC. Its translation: CASSLLASVSYEQYF. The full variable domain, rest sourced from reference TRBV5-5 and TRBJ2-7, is DAGVTQSPTHLIKTRGQQVTLRCSPISGHKSVSWYQQVLGQGPQFIFQYYEKEERGRGNFPDRFSARQFPNYSSELNVNALLLGDSALYLCASSLLASVSYEQYFGPGTRLTVT.

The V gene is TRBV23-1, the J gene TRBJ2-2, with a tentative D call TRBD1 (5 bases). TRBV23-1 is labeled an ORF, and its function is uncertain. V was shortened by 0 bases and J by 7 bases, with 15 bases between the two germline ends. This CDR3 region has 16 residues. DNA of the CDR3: TGCGCCAGCAGTCAATCGGGGCCCAGCCGATACGGGGAGCTGTTTTTT. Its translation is CASSQSGPSRYGELFF.

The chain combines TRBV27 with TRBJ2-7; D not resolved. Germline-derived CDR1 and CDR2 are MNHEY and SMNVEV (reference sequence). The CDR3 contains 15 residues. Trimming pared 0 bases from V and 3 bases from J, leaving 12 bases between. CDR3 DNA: TGTGCCAGCAGTTTATCTACACCGCCGGGCTACGAGCAGTACTTC. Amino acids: CASSLSTPPGYEQYF.

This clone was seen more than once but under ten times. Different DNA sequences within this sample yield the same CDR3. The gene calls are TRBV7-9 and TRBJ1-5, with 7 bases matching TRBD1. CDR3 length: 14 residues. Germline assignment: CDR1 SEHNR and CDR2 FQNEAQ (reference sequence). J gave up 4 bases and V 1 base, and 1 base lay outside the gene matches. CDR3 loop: CASSLEQGNQPQHF. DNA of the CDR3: TGTGCCAGCAGCTTAGAACAGGGGAATCAGCCCCAGCATTTT. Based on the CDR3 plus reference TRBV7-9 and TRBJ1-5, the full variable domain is DTGVSQNPRHKITKRGQNVTFRCDPISEHNRLYWYRQTLGQGPEFLTYFQNEAQLEKSRLLSDRFSAERPKGSFSTLEIQRTEQGDSAMYLCASSLEQGNQPQHFGDGTRLSIL.